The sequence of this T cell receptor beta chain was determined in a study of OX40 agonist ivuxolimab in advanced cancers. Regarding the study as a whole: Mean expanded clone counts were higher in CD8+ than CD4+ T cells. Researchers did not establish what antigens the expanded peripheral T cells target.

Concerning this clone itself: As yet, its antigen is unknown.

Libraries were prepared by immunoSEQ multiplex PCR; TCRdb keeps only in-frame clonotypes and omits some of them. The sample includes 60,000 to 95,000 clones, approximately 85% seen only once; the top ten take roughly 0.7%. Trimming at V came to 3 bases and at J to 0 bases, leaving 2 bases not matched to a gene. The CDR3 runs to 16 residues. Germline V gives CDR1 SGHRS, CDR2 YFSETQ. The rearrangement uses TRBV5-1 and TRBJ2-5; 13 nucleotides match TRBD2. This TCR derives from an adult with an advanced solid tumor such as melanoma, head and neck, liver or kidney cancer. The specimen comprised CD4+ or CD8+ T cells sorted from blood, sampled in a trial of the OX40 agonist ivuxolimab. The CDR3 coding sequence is TGCGCCAGCAGCTACGGACTAGCGGGGGACCAAGAGACCCAGTACTTC. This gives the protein CASSYGLAGDQETQYF.